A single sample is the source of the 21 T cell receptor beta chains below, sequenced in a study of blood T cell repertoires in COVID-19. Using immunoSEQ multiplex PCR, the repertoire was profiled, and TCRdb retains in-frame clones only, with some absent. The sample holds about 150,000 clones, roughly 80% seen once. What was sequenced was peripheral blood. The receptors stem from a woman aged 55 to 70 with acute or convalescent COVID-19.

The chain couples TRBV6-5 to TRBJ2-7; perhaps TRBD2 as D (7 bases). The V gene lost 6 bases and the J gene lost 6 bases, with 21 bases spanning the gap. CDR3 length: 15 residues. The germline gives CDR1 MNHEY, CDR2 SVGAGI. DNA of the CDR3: TGTGCCAGCAGGACTCCCTCCGGGGGGCGCGGCGAGCAGTACGTC. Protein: CASRTPSGGRGEQYV.

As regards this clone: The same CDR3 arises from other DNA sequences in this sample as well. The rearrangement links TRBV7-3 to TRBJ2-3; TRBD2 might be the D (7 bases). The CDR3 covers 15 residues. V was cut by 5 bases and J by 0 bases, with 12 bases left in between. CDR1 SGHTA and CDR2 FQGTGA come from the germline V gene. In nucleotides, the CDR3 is TGTGCCAGCAGCCCTAGGGGGGGTAGCACAGATACGCAGTATTTT. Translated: CASSPRGGSTDTQYF.

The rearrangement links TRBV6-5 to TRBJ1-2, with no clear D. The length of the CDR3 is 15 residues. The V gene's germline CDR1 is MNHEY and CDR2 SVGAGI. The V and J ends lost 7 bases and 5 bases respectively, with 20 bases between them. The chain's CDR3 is CASTPRGPGGYGYTF. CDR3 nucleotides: TGTGCCAGCACCCCCCGGGGTCCGGGAGGATATGGCTACACCTTC.

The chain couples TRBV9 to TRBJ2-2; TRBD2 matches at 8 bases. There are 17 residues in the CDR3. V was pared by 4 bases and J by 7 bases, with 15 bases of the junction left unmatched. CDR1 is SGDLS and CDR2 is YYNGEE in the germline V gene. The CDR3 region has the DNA TGTGCCAGCAGCTTATTCCTCGGGGGGGCGACGGTCGGGGAGCTGTTTTTT. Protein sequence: CASSLFLGGATVGELFF.

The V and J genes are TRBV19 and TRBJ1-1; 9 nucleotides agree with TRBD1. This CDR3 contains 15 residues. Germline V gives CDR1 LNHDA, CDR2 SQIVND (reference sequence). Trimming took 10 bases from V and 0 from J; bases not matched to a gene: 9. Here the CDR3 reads CATQRQGGMNTEAFF. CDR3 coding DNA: TGTGCCACCCAGAGACAGGGGGGCATGAACACTGAAGCTTTCTTT.

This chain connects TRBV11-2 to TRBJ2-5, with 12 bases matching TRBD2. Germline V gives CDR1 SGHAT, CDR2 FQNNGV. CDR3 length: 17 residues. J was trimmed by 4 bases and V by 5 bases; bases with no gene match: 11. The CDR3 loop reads CASSPGPLAGGGETQYF. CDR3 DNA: TGTGCCAGCAGCCCCGGGCCCCTAGCGGGGGGGGGAGAGACCCAGTACTTC.

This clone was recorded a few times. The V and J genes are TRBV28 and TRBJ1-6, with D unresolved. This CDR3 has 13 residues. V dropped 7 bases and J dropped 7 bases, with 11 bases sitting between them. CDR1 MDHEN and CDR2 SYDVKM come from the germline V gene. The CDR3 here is CASNAGVNSPLHF. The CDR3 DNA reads TGTGCCAGCAACGCAGGTGTCAATTCACCCCTCCACTTT.

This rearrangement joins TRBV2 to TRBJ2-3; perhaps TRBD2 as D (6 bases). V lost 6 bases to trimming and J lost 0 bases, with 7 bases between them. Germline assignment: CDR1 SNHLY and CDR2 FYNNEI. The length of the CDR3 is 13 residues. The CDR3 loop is CASRGLSTDTQYF. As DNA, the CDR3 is TGTGCCAGCAGGGGACTTAGCACAGATACGCAGTATTTT. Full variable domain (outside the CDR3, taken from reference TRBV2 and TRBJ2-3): EPEVTQTPSHQVTQMGQEVILRCVPISNHLYFYWYRQILGQKVEFLVSFYNNEISEKSEIFDDQFSVERPDGSNFTLKIRSTKLEDSAMYFCASRGLSTDTQYFGPGTRLTVL.

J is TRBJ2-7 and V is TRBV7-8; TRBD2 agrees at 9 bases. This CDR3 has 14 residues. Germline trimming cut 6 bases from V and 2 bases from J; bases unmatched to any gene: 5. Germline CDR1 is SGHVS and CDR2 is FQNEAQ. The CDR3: CASSLLAGPYEQYF. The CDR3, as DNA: TGTGCCAGCAGTTTACTAGCGGGCCCCTACGAGCAGTACTTC. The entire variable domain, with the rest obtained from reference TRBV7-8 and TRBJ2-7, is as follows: GAGVSQSPRYKVAKRGQDVALRCDPISGHVSLFWYQQALGQGPEFLTYFQNEAQLDKSGLPSDRFFAERPEGSVSTLKIQRTQQEDSAVYLCASSLLAGPYEQYFGPGTRLTVT.

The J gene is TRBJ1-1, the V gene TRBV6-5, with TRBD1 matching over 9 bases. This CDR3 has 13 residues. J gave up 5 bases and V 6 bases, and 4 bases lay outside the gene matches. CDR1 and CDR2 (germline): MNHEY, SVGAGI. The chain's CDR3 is CASRETGGTEAFF. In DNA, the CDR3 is TGTGCCAGCAGAGAGACAGGGGGAACTGAAGCTTTCTTT.

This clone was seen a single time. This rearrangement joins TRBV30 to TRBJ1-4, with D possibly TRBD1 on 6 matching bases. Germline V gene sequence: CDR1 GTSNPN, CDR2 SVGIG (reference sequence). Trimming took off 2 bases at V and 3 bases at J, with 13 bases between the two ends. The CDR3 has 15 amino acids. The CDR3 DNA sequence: TGTGCCTGGAGTCCTACAGGGAGCGCTAATGAAAAACTGTTTTTT. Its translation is CAWSPTGSANEKLFF.

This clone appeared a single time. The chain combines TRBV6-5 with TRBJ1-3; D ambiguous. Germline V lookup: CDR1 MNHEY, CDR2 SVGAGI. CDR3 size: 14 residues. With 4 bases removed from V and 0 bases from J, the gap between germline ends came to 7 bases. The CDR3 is CASSSPGSGNTIYF. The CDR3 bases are TGTGCCAGCAGTTCCCCAGGCTCTGGAAACACCATATATTTT.

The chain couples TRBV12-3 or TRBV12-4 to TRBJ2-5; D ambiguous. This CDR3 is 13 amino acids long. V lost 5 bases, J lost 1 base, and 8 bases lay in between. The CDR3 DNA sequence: TGTGCCAGCAGTACCTACCTCCAAGAGACCCAGTACTTC. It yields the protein CASSTYLQETQYF.

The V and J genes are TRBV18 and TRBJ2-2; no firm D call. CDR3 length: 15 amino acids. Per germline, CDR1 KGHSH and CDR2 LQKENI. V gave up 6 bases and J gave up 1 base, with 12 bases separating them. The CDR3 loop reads CASSTMARNTGELFF. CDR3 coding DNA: TGTGCCAGCTCTACCATGGCTAGGAACACCGGGGAGCTGTTTTTT.

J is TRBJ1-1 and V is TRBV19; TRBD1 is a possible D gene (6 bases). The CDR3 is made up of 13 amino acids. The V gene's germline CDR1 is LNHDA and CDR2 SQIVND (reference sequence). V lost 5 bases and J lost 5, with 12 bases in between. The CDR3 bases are TGTGCCAGTAGTCCTACAGGGTCGACTGAAGCTTTCTTT. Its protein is CASSPTGSTEAFF.

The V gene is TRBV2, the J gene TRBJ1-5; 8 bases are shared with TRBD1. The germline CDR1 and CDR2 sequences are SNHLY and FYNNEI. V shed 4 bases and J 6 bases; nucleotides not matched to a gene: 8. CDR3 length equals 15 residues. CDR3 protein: CASSATGGESQPQHF. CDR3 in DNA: TGTGCCAGCAGTGCTACAGGGGGAGAAAGTCAGCCCCAGCATTTT.

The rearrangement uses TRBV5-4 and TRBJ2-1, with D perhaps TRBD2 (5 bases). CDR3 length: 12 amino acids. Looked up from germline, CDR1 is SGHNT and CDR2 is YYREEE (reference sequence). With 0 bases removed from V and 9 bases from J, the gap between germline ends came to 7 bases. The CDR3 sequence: CASSLAGSEQFF. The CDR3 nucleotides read TGTGCCAGCAGCTTGGCGGGGAGTGAGCAGTTCTTC.

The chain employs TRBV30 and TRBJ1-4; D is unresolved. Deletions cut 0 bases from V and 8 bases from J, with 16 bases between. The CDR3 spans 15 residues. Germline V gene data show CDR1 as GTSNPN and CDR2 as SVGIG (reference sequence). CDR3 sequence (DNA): TGTGCCTGGAGTGTTCTCCCTACTAGCTGGGAAAAACTGTTTTTT. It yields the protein CAWSVLPTSWEKLFF.

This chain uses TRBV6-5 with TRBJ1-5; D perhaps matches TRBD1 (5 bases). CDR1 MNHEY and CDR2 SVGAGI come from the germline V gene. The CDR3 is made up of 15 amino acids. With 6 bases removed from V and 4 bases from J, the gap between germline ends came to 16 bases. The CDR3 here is CASRSGGGGNQPQHF. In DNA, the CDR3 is TGTGCCAGCAGGAGTGGGGGGGGTGGAAATCAGCCCCAGCATTTT.

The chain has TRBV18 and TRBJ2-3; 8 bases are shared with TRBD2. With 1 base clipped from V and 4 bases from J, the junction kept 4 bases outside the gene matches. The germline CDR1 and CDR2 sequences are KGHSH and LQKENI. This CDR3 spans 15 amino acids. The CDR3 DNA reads TGTGCCAGCTCACCACGAGCGGGGGATGCAGATACGCAGTATTTT. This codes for CASSPRAGDADTQYF.

CDR3 protein: CASSTQITDTQYF. The CDR3 coding sequence is TGTGCCAGTAGTACACAGATCACAGATACGCAGTATTTT. The gene calls are TRBV19 and TRBJ2-3; D gene uncertain. CDR1 is LNHDA, CDR2 SQIVND, per germline (reference sequence). This CDR3 comprises 13 residues. Deletions cut 4 bases from V and 2 bases from J, with 7 bases between.